The 27 T cell receptor beta chains below come from one sample, sequenced in a study of T-cell reconstitution after alpha-beta-depleted transplantation in children. Unique molecular identifiers were incorporated when the TCRbeta library was constructed. MiXCR, applied by TCRdb to the PCR reads, yields one record per CDR3 protein. The sample has approximately 510,000 distinct CDR3 sequences, about 17% seen once. Sequenced here: PBMCs from the stem cell graft donor, sampled from the stem cell graft. These receptors were obtained from a human donor who donated a stem cell graft to a child with acute lymphoblastic leukemia.

DNA for the CDR3: TGTGCCAGCAGCCCGTACACCAACACTGAAGCTTTCTTT. Encoded protein: CASSPYTNTEAFF. This chain links TRBV7-3 with TRBJ1-1; no firm D call. CDR1 is SGHTA, CDR2 FQGTGA, per germline. Trimming stripped 5 bases from V and 2 bases from J, with 9 bases between. This CDR3 comprises 13 residues.

J is TRBJ1-2 and V is TRBV5-1; D ambiguous. CDR1 SGHRS and CDR2 YFSETQ come from the germline V gene. V was shortened by 0 bases and J by 1 base, with 7 bases between the two germline ends. The CDR3 runs 14 residues. The CDR3 DNA is TGCGCCAGCAGCTTGGACTGGGTTAACTATGGCTACACCTTC. It translates to CASSLDWVNYGYTF.

The gene calls are TRBV19 and TRBJ2-2; possibly TRBD1 for D (6 bases). The CDR3 extends over 18 amino acids. Germline CDR1 LNHDA, CDR2 SQIVND (reference sequence). V lost 1 base to trimming and J lost 4 bases, with 19 bases between them. As DNA, the CDR3 is TGTGCCAGTAGTATAGCCCTCCCTCGACAGGCGAGCACCGGGGAGCTGTTTTTT. This encodes CASSIALPRQASTGELFF. Using reference TRBV19 and TRBJ2-2 for the parts outside the CDR3, the full variable domain is DGGITQSPKYLFRKEGQNVTLSCEQNLNHDAMYWYRQDPGQGLRLIYYSQIVNDFQKGDIAEGYSVSREKKESFPLTVTSAQKNPTAFYLCASSIALPRQASTGELFFGEGSRLTVL.

J is TRBJ1-1 and V is TRBV6-5, with D uncertain. Deletions cut 2 bases from V and 8 bases from J, with 12 bases between. The germline V gene encodes CDR1 MNHEY and CDR2 SVGAGI. CDR3 length: 13 residues. CDR3 in DNA: TGTGCCAGCAGTTACGGGGTGGGCCTGGAAGCTTTCTTT. Amino acids: CASSYGVGLEAFF.

This CDR3 is CASSFGGTGGNTIYF. In DNA, the CDR3 is TGTGCCAGCAGTTTTGGGGGGACGGGAGGAAACACCATATATTTT. V usage is TRBV12-3 or TRBV12-4 and J usage is TRBJ1-3; tentatively, D is TRBD1 (5 bases). The CDR3 is 15 amino acids. Trimming removed 3 bases from V and 4 bases from J, with 13 bases in between.

This clonotype came up a few times. The chain joins TRBV6-1 to TRBJ2-1; 14 positions agree with TRBD2. Germline V CDR1 and CDR2: MNHNS, SASEGT. The CDR3 contains 17 residues. Unmatched junction bases numbered 4, after V lost 2 bases and J lost 4 bases. CDR3 sequence: CASSESGTSGRYNEQFF. As DNA, the CDR3 is TGTGCCAGCAGTGAATCCGGGACTAGCGGGAGATACAATGAGCAGTTCTTC.

The rearrangement links TRBV5-1 to TRBJ1-6; no reliable D call. The V gene's germline CDR1 is SGHRS and CDR2 YFSETQ. This CDR3 region has 14 residues. V was shortened by 0 bases and J by 5 bases, with 6 bases between the two germline ends. The CDR3 reads CASSLEVNNSPLHF. The CDR3 DNA reads TGCGCCAGCAGCTTGGAGGTGAATAATTCACCCCTCCACTTT.

About this clonotype: The junction departs from the called germline gene at one end, perhaps through a read error. The V and J genes are TRBV15 and TRBJ1-1, with D unresolved. This CDR3 spans 15 amino acids. CDR1 and CDR2 from the germline V gene are LNHNV and YYDKDF (reference sequence). The CDR3 reads CATSRDSRARTEALF. The CDR3 DNA sequence: TGTGCCACCAGCAGAGATTCGAGGGCCCGGACGGAAGCTTTATTT.

V and J are TRBV6-1 and TRBJ2-7, with 11 bases matching TRBD2. J lost 7 bases, V lost 3 bases, and 11 bases had no gene match. There are 16 residues in the CDR3. CDR1 and CDR2 (germline): MNHNS, SASEGT. The CDR3 here is CASSDRGLASGREQYF. CDR3 coding DNA: TGTGCCAGCAGTGATCGGGGTTTGGCTAGCGGGAGGGAGCAGTACTTC.

The genes are TRBV12-3 or TRBV12-4 and TRBJ2-2; D is undetermined. The CDR3 runs 12 residues. Trimming left V 6 bases short and J 5 bases short, with 7 bases between. The chain's CDR3 is CASRPGTGELFF. For the CDR3, the DNA is TGTGCCAGCAGGCCCGGAACCGGGGAGCTGTTTTTT.

This chain links TRBV28 with TRBJ2-7, with D unresolved. V lost 2 bases and J 3 bases, leaving 5 bases between the germline ends. CDR1 and CDR2 (germline): MDHEN, SYDVKM. This CDR3 contains 12 residues. For the CDR3, the DNA is TGTGCCAGCAGTTTACTGAACTACGAGCAGTACTTC. It translates to CASSLLNYEQYF.

V is TRBV6-1 and J is TRBJ2-5, with D perhaps matching TRBD1 or TRBD2 (6 bases each). V lost 6 bases and J lost 5, with 13 bases in between. The CDR3 sequence is 13 residues long. Germline V gene sequence: CDR1 MNHNS, CDR2 SASEGT. In nucleotides, the CDR3 is TGTGCCAGCAGGCGGGACACGGGGGAGACCCAGTACTTC. Protein sequence: CASRRDTGETQYF.

A few counts support this clonotype. This sequence joins TRBV29-1 and TRBJ2-2; D is undetermined. Deletions cut 6 bases from V and 6 bases from J, with 20 bases between. Germline loops: CDR1 SQVTM, CDR2 ANQGSEA. This CDR3 is built from 15 residues. The CDR3 sequence is CSVSSTETLSGELFF. Here the CDR3 DNA reads TGCAGCGTCTCTTCGACCGAGACGTTGTCCGGGGAGCTGTTTTTT.

In this sample, this clonotype turned up a few times. The V call is TRBV11-1, the J call TRBJ2-3; TRBD2 aligns across 9 bases. This CDR3 contains 20 residues. V lost 1 base, J lost 0 bases, and 14 bases stayed unmatched. In germline, CDR1 is SGHAT, CDR2 FQDESV (reference sequence). In DNA form, the CDR3 reads TGTGCCAGCAGCTTAGACGGCCTGAGCGGGAGGCTCCTTAGCACAGATACGCAGTATTTT. Translated, it gives CASSLDGLSGRLLSTDTQYF.

This clonotype was observed a handful of times. The chain carries TRBV5-1 and TRBJ1-2; 7 bases are shared with TRBD1. The CDR3 has 14 residues. V trimming: 2 bases; J trimming: 3 bases; junction bases outside the gene matches: 4. Germline assignment: CDR1 SGHRS and CDR2 YFSETQ. CDR3 DNA sequence: TGCGCCAGCAGCTTAGACGGGACAGACTATGGCTACACCTTC. Protein sequence: CASSLDGTDYGYTF.

The chain recombines TRBV4-1 with TRBJ2-1, with 8 bases fitting TRBD1. The CDR3 runs 12 residues. The germline gives CDR1 MGHRA, CDR2 YSYEKL. J lost 6 bases, V lost 8 bases, and 3 bases had no gene match. CDR3 loop: CASGTGGNEQFF. The CDR3 DNA is TGCGCCAGCGGCACAGGGGGCAATGAGCAGTTCTTC.

This clonotype was seen a few times. The J gene is TRBJ1-2, the V gene TRBV29-1, with 7 bases aligning to TRBD1. From germline, CDR1 is SQVTM and CDR2 ANQGSEA. V shed 3 bases, J shed 2 bases, and the junction held 12 bases outside the gene matches. This CDR3 region has 16 residues. DNA of the CDR3: TGCAGCGTTGATCTTGGGCAGGGGGAATTCAACTATGGCTACACCTTC. This sequence encodes CSVDLGQGEFNYGYTF. Together with reference TRBV29-1 and TRBJ1-2, the CDR3 gives the full variable domain: SAVISQKPSRDICQRGTSLTIQCQVDSQVTMMFWYRQQPGQSLTLIATANQGSEATYESGFVIDKFPISRPNLTFSTLTVSNMSPEDSSIYLCSVDLGQGEFNYGYTFGSGTRLTVV.

This clonotype was counted only a few times. The chain combines TRBV7-6 with TRBJ2-7; D unclear. V was cut by 0 bases and J by 3 bases, with 6 bases left in between. Germline values: CDR1 SGHVS, CDR2 FNYEAQ. The CDR3 extends over 13 amino acids. CDR3 region: CASSLATFYEQYF. CDR3 nucleotide sequence: TGTGCCAGCAGCTTAGCGACCTTCTACGAGCAGTACTTC.

The rearrangement uses TRBV20-1 and TRBJ2-7; possibly TRBD1 for D (6 bases). Trimming shortened V by 3 bases and J by 0 bases, and 15 bases separated the two germline ends. This CDR3 spans 15 amino acids. The germline V gene has CDR1 DFQATT and CDR2 SNEGSKA (reference sequence). CDR3 sequence: CSARGAGINSYEQYF. CDR3 nucleotides: TGCAGTGCTAGGGGGGCCGGGATAAACTCCTACGAGCAGTACTTC.

This clonotype has just a few counts. The chain combines TRBV20-1 with TRBJ1-1; tentative D call: TRBD1 (6 bases). The CDR3 runs to 13 residues. V shed 1 base and J shed 8 bases, with 14 bases lying between them. CDR1 is DFQATT, CDR2 SNEGSKA, per germline (reference sequence). CDR3 loop: CSARALSGTEAFF. The CDR3 DNA reads as TGCAGTGCTAGAGCCCTATCGGGGACAGAAGCTTTCTTT.

This clonotype has more than one count but fewer than ten. This chain joins TRBV7-9 and TRBJ2-7; D is unresolved. The length of the CDR3 is 13 residues. Trimming removed 3 bases at V and 3 bases at J, with 9 bases between. Germline lookup yields CDR1 SEHNR and CDR2 FQNEAQ (reference sequence). DNA of the CDR3: TGTGCCAGCAGCTTCGCCACCGACTACGAGCAGTACTTC. Its protein is CASSFATDYEQYF.

In DNA form, the CDR3 reads TGTGCCAGCAGCTTAGGGGTCCGGGACAGGGGAACAGAAGCTTTCTTT. Protein product: CASSLGVRDRGTEAFF. The chain links TRBV7-9 to TRBJ1-1; TRBD1 agrees at 10 bases. This CDR3 comprises 16 residues. CDR1 and CDR2 from the germline V gene are SEHNR and FQNEAQ (reference sequence). V shed 1 base and J 8 bases; nucleotides not matched to a gene: 10.

The chain joins TRBV5-1 to TRBJ1-5, with D hard to call. This CDR3 spans 14 amino acids. Germline CDR1 reads SGHRS; CDR2 reads YFSETQ. Trimming pared 1 base from V and 4 bases from J, leaving 9 bases between. CDR3 sequence (DNA): TGCGCCAGCAGCTTGCGGTGGGCAAATCAGCCCCAGCATTTT. Amino acid sequence: CASSLRWANQPQHF.

This CDR3 is CATSGSNYEQYF. The CDR3 coding sequence is TGTGCCACCAGTGGGAGCAACTACGAGCAGTACTTC. The V gene is TRBV24-1, the J gene TRBJ2-7, with D unclear. Trimming took 5 bases from V and 3 from J, leaving 7 bases between them. The CDR3 loop spans 12 amino acids. Germline V gene lookup returns CDR1 KGHDR and CDR2 SFDVKD.

The rearrangement links TRBV18 to TRBJ2-7; no clear D. The CDR3 has 12 residues. Per germline, CDR1 KGHSH and CDR2 LQKENI. The germline V and J ends were trimmed by 1 base and 7 bases, with 8 bases remaining between them. CDR3 coding DNA: TGTGCCAGCTCACCACAACTGGGGGAGCAGTACTTC. Residues: CASSPQLGEQYF.

The table lists this clonotype with a few counts. This chain uses TRBV9 with TRBJ1-6; D is undetermined. Germline CDR1 reads SGDLS; CDR2 reads YYNGEE. The germline V and J ends were trimmed by 3 bases and 14 bases, with 21 bases remaining between them. The CDR3 sequence is 15 residues long. The CDR3 region is CASSEPDYGPPSLHF. The CDR3 bases are TGTGCCAGCAGCGAGCCCGATTACGGGCCCCCGTCCCTCCACTTT.

This chain joins TRBV5-6 and TRBJ2-1; no clear D gene. V was clipped by 4 bases and J by 1 base, with 12 bases between them. The CDR3 covers 15 residues. In germline, CDR1 is SGHDT, CDR2 YYEEEE. The chain's CDR3 is CASSLPPMSYNEQFF. CDR3 in DNA: TGTGCCAGCAGCCTGCCCCCAATGTCCTACAATGAGCAGTTCTTC.